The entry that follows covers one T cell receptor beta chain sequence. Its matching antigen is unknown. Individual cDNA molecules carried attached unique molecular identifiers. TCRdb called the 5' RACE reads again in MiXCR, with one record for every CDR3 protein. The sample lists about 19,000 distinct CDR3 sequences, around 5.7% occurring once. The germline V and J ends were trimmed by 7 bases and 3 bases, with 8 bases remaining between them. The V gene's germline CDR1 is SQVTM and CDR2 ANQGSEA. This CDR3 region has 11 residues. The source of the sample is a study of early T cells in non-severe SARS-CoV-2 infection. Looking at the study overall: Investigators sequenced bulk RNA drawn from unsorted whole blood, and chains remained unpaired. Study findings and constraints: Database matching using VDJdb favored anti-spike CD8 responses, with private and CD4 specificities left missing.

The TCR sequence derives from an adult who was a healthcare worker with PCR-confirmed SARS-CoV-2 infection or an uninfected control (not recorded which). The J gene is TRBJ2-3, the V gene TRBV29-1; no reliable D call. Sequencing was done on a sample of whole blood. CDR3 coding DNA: TGCAGCGGACAAGGTACAGATACGCAGTATTTT. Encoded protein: CSGQGTDTQYF.